Following are 25 T cell receptor beta chains from one sample sequenced in a study of T-cell reconstitution after alpha-beta-depleted transplantation in children. Unique molecular identifiers were incorporated during preparation of the TCRbeta library. TCRdb called the PCR reads again in MiXCR, with one record for every CDR3 protein. The profile shows about 340,000 distinct CDR3 sequences, around 10% of them singletons. The material was PBMCs from the stem cell graft donor, obtained from the stem cell graft. These receptor sequences come from a human donor who donated a stem cell graft to a child with acute lymphoblastic leukemia.

The table lists this clonotype with a few counts. The V gene is TRBV20-1, the J gene TRBJ1-5; 11 bases fit TRBD1. Germline CDR1 DFQATT, CDR2 SNEGSKA (reference sequence). There are 14 residues in the CDR3. Trimming cost V 3 bases and J 6 bases; bases outside gene matches: 4. The CDR3 protein is CSASAGTGGQPQHF. For the CDR3, the DNA is TGCAGTGCTAGTGCCGGGACAGGGGGTCAGCCCCAGCATTTT.

A few counts support this clonotype. V is TRBV11-2 and J is TRBJ2-1, with D hard to call. The CDR3 runs to 14 residues. Per the germline V gene, CDR1 is SGHAT and CDR2 is FQNNGV. V was shortened by 5 bases and J by 5 bases, with 13 bases between the two germline ends. CDR3 nucleotides: TGTGCCAGCAGCCACGCGCCTTGGGACAATGAGCAGTTCTTC. Translation gives CASSHAPWDNEQFF.

This clonotype was recorded at least ten times. This chain uses TRBV3-1 with TRBJ1-5; no reliable D call. V lost 4 bases to trimming and J lost 7 bases, with 14 bases between them. The CDR3 has 14 residues. CDR1 and CDR2 (germline): LGHDT, YNNKEL (reference sequence). The CDR3 region is CASSPSRAGQPQHF. Here the CDR3 DNA reads TGTGCCAGCAGCCCAAGTAGGGCAGGCCAGCCCCAGCATTTT.

CDR3 sequence reads: CASKYGSQETQYF. CDR3 in DNA: TGTGCCAGCAAGTACGGCAGCCAAGAGACCCAGTACTTC. V usage is TRBV7-9 and J usage is TRBJ2-5; unclear D gene. The CDR3 totals 13 residues. From germline, CDR1 is SEHNR and CDR2 FQNEAQ (reference sequence). V was clipped by 7 bases and J by 1 base, with 10 bases between them.

This clonotype was observed a few times. The chain links TRBV6-2 or TRBV6-3 to TRBJ2-5, with 11 bases identical to TRBD2. V lost 0 bases to trimming and J lost 6 bases; unmatched junction nucleotides: 6. Germline lookup yields CDR1 MNHEY and CDR2 SVGEGT. The CDR3 runs to 16 residues. Here the CDR3 reads CASSYSSTSGIQTQYF. CDR3 in DNA: TGTGCCAGCAGTTACTCATCGACTAGCGGGATACAGACCCAGTACTTC.

The sample holds many counts of this clonotype. CDR3 in amino acids: CASSLEEGTDTQYF. As DNA, the CDR3 is TGCGCCAGCAGCTTGGAGGAGGGCACAGATACGCAGTATTTT. This chain links TRBV5-1 with TRBJ2-3; tentatively, D is TRBD2 (5 bases). Between the trimmed V and J ends, which lost 0 bases and 1 base, there was a span of 6 bases. Per the germline V gene, CDR1 is SGHRS and CDR2 is YFSETQ. The CDR3 runs 14 residues.

The chain has TRBV10-3 and TRBJ2-1; D may be TRBD1 (6 bases). Between the trimmed V and J ends, which lost 6 bases and 6 bases, there was a span of 18 bases. CDR3 length equals 15 residues. Germline CDR1 ENHRY, CDR2 SYGVKD. CDR3 coding DNA: TGTGCCATCAGGGGAGACAGGACCCTCATCAATGAGCAGTTCTTC. Residues: CAIRGDRTLINEQFF.

The chain combines TRBV12-3 or TRBV12-4 with TRBJ1-1; D call uncertain. V gave up 7 bases and J gave up 1 base, with 10 bases separating them. CDR3 length: 13 residues. CDR3 region: CASTSGENTEAFF. CDR3 in DNA: TGTGCCAGCACTTCCGGGGAGAACACTGAAGCTTTCTTT.

This chain links TRBV15 with TRBJ2-4; 7 nucleotides match TRBD2. CDR3 length: 14 residues. Germline-derived CDR1 and CDR2 are LNHNV and YYDKDF (reference sequence). V gave up 1 base and J gave up 7 bases; unmatched junction bases: 4. The CDR3, as DNA: TGTGCCACCAGCAGAGGAAGGGAGGGGAACATTCAGTACTTC. Amino acids: CATSRGREGNIQYF.

This clonotype was seen more than once but under ten times. This chain joins TRBV10-3 and TRBJ2-7, with no clear D. V was clipped by 0 bases and J by 5 bases, with 11 bases between them. The germline V gene encodes CDR1 ENHRY and CDR2 SYGVKD. This CDR3 spans 14 amino acids. The CDR3 reads CAISESWGSNEQYF. For the CDR3, the DNA is TGTGCCATCAGTGAGTCTTGGGGATCGAACGAGCAGTACTTC.

This clonotype has a handful of counts. The rearrangement uses TRBV24-1 and TRBJ2-1, with 11 bases aligning to TRBD2. J lost 7 bases, V lost 5 bases, and 6 bases had no gene match. CDR3 length: 15 residues. CDR1 and CDR2 (germline): KGHDR, SFDVKD. CDR3 in amino acids: CATSVRGLAVNEQFF. CDR3 in DNA: TGTGCCACCAGTGTTAGGGGACTAGCGGTTAATGAGCAGTTCTTC.

The V call is TRBV18, the J call TRBJ2-3, with 13 bases identical to TRBD2. Trimming removed 5 bases from V and 6 bases from J; junction bases left unmatched: 8. This CDR3 comprises 16 residues. Germline CDR1 is KGHSH and CDR2 is LQKENI. The chain's CDR3 is CASSLRTSGSWDTQYF. The CDR3, as DNA: TGTGCCAGCTCATTACGGACTAGCGGGAGTTGGGATACGCAGTATTTT.

Many counts were recorded for this clonotype. V and J are TRBV7-9 and TRBJ2-5; D ambiguous. The CDR3 length is 13 residues. CDR1 and CDR2 (germline): SEHNR, FQNEAQ (reference sequence). Trimming pared 5 bases from V and 1 base from J, leaving 8 bases between. DNA for the CDR3: TGTGCCAGCAGCCTAGGGCCCCAAGAGACCCAGTACTTC. Its translation is CASSLGPQETQYF.

This chain links TRBV7-2 with TRBJ2-7; 10 positions agree with TRBD2. The CDR3 has 17 residues. Unmatched junction bases numbered 9, after V lost 1 base and J lost 3 bases. Germline CDR1 is SGHTA and CDR2 is FQGNSA. Here the CDR3 DNA reads TGTGCCAGCAGCTTAGGTTTTCCTAGCGGGAGTAGCTACGAGCAGTACTTC. Its translation is CASSLGFPSGSSYEQYF.

This clonotype showed up just a few times. The chain carries TRBV7-9 and TRBJ2-1; D unclear. V lost 1 base to trimming and J lost 8 bases, with 9 bases between them. CDR3 length: 13 residues. Germline CDR1 reads SEHNR; CDR2 reads FQNEAQ (reference sequence). CDR3 sequence reads: CASSLVRIDEQFF. The DNA of the CDR3 is TGTGCCAGCAGCTTAGTCAGGATCGATGAGCAGTTCTTC.

J is TRBJ2-1 and V is TRBV6-1; 8 nucleotides align to TRBD1. With 6 bases clipped from V and 9 bases from J, the junction kept 13 bases outside the gene matches. The CDR3 loop spans 15 amino acids. Germline V CDR1 and CDR2: MNHNS, SASEGT. The CDR3 nucleotides read TGTGCCAGCAGCCGCCTCACGACAGGGGCGGGTGAGCAGTTCTTC. Amino acid sequence: CASSRLTTGAGEQFF.

Comments on this clonotype: At one end, the junction sequence differs from germline, possibly due to a read error. The chain uses TRBV27 and TRBJ2-7; no firm D call. The CDR3 has 13 amino acids. The germline V gene encodes CDR1 MNHEY and CDR2 SMNVEV (reference sequence). The CDR3, as DNA: TGTGCCAGCAGTTTAACGGACCCCAACGAGCGGTACTTC. Its translation: CASSLTDPNERYF.

The gene calls are TRBV12-3 or TRBV12-4 and TRBJ1-2, with 8 positions matching TRBD1. The CDR3 totals 15 residues. V lost 8 bases to trimming and J lost 1 base; unmatched junction nucleotides: 9. In DNA, the CDR3 is TGTGCCAGCCGGGCCTGGACAGGGAGTAACTATGGCTACACCTTC. Protein sequence: CASRAWTGSNYGYTF.

This clonotype was observed at least ten times. V is TRBV7-9 and J is TRBJ2-3; D remains ambiguous. Trimming removed 8 bases from V and 3 bases from J, with 3 bases in between. The germline V gene encodes CDR1 SEHNR and CDR2 FQNEAQ (reference sequence). The CDR3 totals 10 residues. CDR3 DNA sequence: TGTGCCAGCCGGACAGATACGCAGTATTTT. Protein sequence: CASRTDTQYF.

The chain carries TRBV6-2 or TRBV6-3 and TRBJ2-1; TRBD2 aligns across 9 bases. This CDR3 comprises 14 residues. J was trimmed by 6 bases and V by 2 bases; bases with no gene match: 2. Germline V gives CDR1 MNHEY, CDR2 SVGEGT. Written as DNA, the CDR3 is TGTGCCAGCAGTTACCTTAGCGGGAGCAATGAGCAGTTCTTC. This gives the protein CASSYLSGSNEQFF.

The J gene is TRBJ2-1, the V gene TRBV29-1; possible D gene TRBD2, 6 bases. Between the trimmed V and J ends, which lost 0 bases and 4 bases, there was a span of 25 bases. The CDR3 is made up of 19 amino acids. CDR1 and CDR2 (germline): SQVTM, ANQGSEA. CDR3 sequence: CSVEEKGRGAPSQYNEQFF. The CDR3 DNA sequence: TGCAGCGTTGAAGAAAAAGGGCGGGGAGCCCCTTCTCAATACAATGAGCAGTTCTTC.

This clonotype was detected a few times. The V gene is TRBV20-1, the J gene TRBJ2-1; D not resolved. Trimming left V 3 bases short and J 0 bases short, with 18 bases between. Germline CDR1 is DFQATT and CDR2 is SNEGSKA (reference sequence). The CDR3 contains 17 residues. CDR3 nucleotide sequence: TGCAGTGCTAGCCCCCTCATGTACACAAGCTCCTACAATGAGCAGTTCTTC. This encodes CSASPLMYTSSYNEQFF.

This chain uses TRBV12-3 or TRBV12-4 with TRBJ2-3; D is unresolved. V was pared by 0 bases and J by 5 bases, with 6 bases between. CDR3 length: 13 residues. This CDR3 is CASSLANIDTQYF. For the CDR3, the DNA is TGTGCCAGCAGTTTAGCAAACATAGATACGCAGTATTTT.

The V gene is TRBV25-1, the J gene TRBJ2-1, with 8 positions matching TRBD2. CDR3 length: 15 residues. Germline lookup yields CDR1 MGHDK and CDR2 SYGVNS. The V and J ends lost 3 bases and 2 bases, in that order; junction bases with no gene match: 3. CDR3 protein: CASSDGLAAYNEQFF. The DNA of the CDR3 is TGTGCCAGCAGTGACGGACTAGCAGCCTACAATGAGCAGTTCTTC.

This clonotype was counted once. A read error may explain this, as a much larger clone is one base away. The chain has TRBV20-1 and TRBJ2-5, with 9 nucleotides matching TRBD1. The CDR3 runs 13 residues. Germline V gene lookup returns CDR1 DFQATT and CDR2 SNEGSKA (reference sequence). CDR3 in DNA: TGCAGTGCTGAGGAGACAGGGGGGGAGATCCAGTACTTC. Protein product: CSAEETGGEIQYF.